The next 28 T cell receptor beta chains were all read from a single sample in a study of blood T cells in healthy people across ages. The second PCR ran about 6 to 11 cycles with a sample-barcoded 5' primer and J-beta primers. Each CDR3 protein is one row after TCRdb ran MiXCR on the 5' RACE reads. The sample lists 750,000 to 1,000,000 distinct CDR3 sequences, roughly 29% occurring once. The same sample was also used in a study of T cells of mothers and their children.

Specimen: blood. These receptors all come from a middle-aged woman in good health.

V and J are TRBV9 and TRBJ2-1; 10 nucleotides match TRBD1. Germline CDR1 and CDR2: SGDLS and YYNGEE. V lost 3 bases to trimming and J lost 0 bases; unmatched junction nucleotides: 6. There are 17 residues in the CDR3. The CDR3 sequence is CASSATGGHNSYNEQFF. The CDR3 DNA reads as TGTGCCAGCAGCGCGACAGGGGGCCACAACTCCTACAATGAGCAGTTCTTC.

This clonotype was seen a handful of times. The V gene is TRBV7-9, the J gene TRBJ2-7; D possibly uses TRBD1 or TRBD2 (7 bases each). Trimming cost V 5 bases and J 1 base, with 18 bases left between them. The germline V gene encodes CDR1 SEHNR and CDR2 FQNEAQ (reference sequence). This CDR3 has 16 residues. The chain's CDR3 is CASSLQGGTVSYEQYF. As DNA, the CDR3 is TGTGCCAGCAGCCTCCAGGGGGGGACGGTTTCCTACGAGCAGTACTTC.

This clonotype was seen repeatedly, ten times or more. The rearrangement uses TRBV18 and TRBJ2-5; no clear D gene. The ends were cut back, 1 base at V and 1 base at J, with 16 bases in the middle. The CDR3 covers 17 residues. Germline V lookup: CDR1 KGHSH, CDR2 LQKENI. CDR3 amino acids: CASSPRLTPELQETQYF. The CDR3, as DNA: TGTGCCAGCTCACCACGATTAACACCAGAGCTCCAAGAGACCCAGTACTTC.

The chain has TRBV7-8 and TRBJ2-1, with D perhaps matching TRBD2 (6 bases). Between the trimmed V and J ends, which lost 5 bases and 5 bases, there was a span of 19 bases. CDR1 SGHVS and CDR2 FQNEAQ come from the germline V gene. The CDR3 loop spans 16 amino acids. CDR3 amino acids: CASSPKRDPGDNEQFF. CDR3 bases: TGTGCCAGCAGCCCCAAGAGGGACCCGGGGGACAATGAGCAGTTCTTC.

On this clonotype itself: This may arise from a read error, as a much more abundant clone is one base away. The V call is TRBV28, the J call TRBJ2-5, with 10 bases lining up with TRBD2. V lost 7 bases and J lost 2; bases outside the gene matches: 13. Per the germline V gene, CDR1 is MDHEN and CDR2 is SYDVKM. The CDR3 spans 17 residues. The CDR3: CASTRGGLAGEQETQYF. The CDR3 nucleotides read TGTGCCAGCACCCGAGGGGGTCTAGCGGGGGAGCAAGAGACCCAGTACTTC.

In this sample, this clonotype turned up many times. V gene TRBV27 combines with J gene TRBJ2-7; TRBD2 agrees at 8 bases. This CDR3 is 14 amino acids long. Germline V gene lookup returns CDR1 MNHEY and CDR2 SMNVEV (reference sequence). Unmatched junction bases numbered 7, after V lost 6 bases and J lost 3 bases. The CDR3 reads CASSLTGGGYEQYF. The CDR3 region has the DNA TGTGCCAGCAGCTTAACCGGGGGGGGCTACGAGCAGTACTTC.

The rearrangement joins TRBV5-1 to TRBJ2-7; tentatively, D is TRBD1 or TRBD2 (5 bases each). Germline V gene sequence: CDR1 SGHRS, CDR2 YFSETQ. The CDR3 is made up of 13 amino acids. Deletions cut 7 bases from V and 0 bases from J, with 11 bases between. CDR3 sequence: CASRQRSSYEQYF. CDR3 DNA: TGCGCCAGCCGACAGCGGTCCTCCTACGAGCAGTACTTC. The complete variable domain, with remaining parts taken from reference TRBV5-1 and TRBJ2-7, reads KAGVTQTPRYLIKTRGQQVTLSCSPISGHRSVSWYQQTPGQGLQFLFEYFSETQRNKGNFPGRFSGRQFSNSRSEMNVSTLELGDSALYLCASRQRSSYEQYFGPGTRLTVT.

This sequence joins TRBV11-2 and TRBJ2-7, with 8 bases matching TRBD1. V was pared by 5 bases and J by 9 bases, with 15 bases of the junction left unmatched. Germline values: CDR1 SGHAT, CDR2 FQNNGV. The CDR3 covers 15 residues. The CDR3: CASSQGALHLMWQYF. The CDR3 DNA is TGTGCCAGCAGCCAGGGGGCTTTACATCTTATGTGGCAGTACTTC.

Comment on this clonotype: Germline and junction disagree at one end, which may indicate a read error. The genes are TRBV5-1 and TRBJ1-4; D ambiguous. This CDR3 has 13 residues. Germline V gene lookup returns CDR1 SGHRS and CDR2 YFSETQ. The DNA for the CDR3 is TGCACCAGCAGCTTGGGCGGGAATGAAAAACTGTTTTTT. This sequence encodes CTSSLGGNEKLFF.

In its sample, this clonotype was seen a few times. A much larger clone differs by one base, so this may be a read error. The V gene is TRBV28, the J gene TRBJ2-5; TRBD1 aligns across 9 bases. CDR1 and CDR2 from the germline V gene are MDHEN and SYDVKM. There are 16 residues in the CDR3. For the CDR3, the DNA is TGTGCCGGCAGCCGGGACAGGGAGTCGCTCCAAGAGACCCAGTACTTC. This sequence encodes CAGSRDRESLQETQYF.

This clonotype was observed a few times. This chain joins TRBV20-1 and TRBJ2-1; 10 nucleotides match TRBD2. Germline CDR1 DFQATT, CDR2 SNEGSKA (reference sequence). There are 14 residues in the CDR3. Trimming cost V 4 bases and J 3 bases; bases outside gene matches: 3. The CDR3 DNA reads TGCAGTGCTAAACTAGCGGGGATCTACAATGAGCAGTTCTTC. This sequence encodes CSAKLAGIYNEQFF.

Many counts were recorded for this clonotype. The chain couples TRBV27 to TRBJ2-7, with D perhaps matching TRBD1 or TRBD2 (5 bases each). This CDR3 has 15 residues. Looked up from germline, CDR1 is MNHEY and CDR2 is SMNVEV (reference sequence). V lost 6 bases and J lost 1, with 16 bases in between. The CDR3 sequence is CASRVGVQGSYEQYF. DNA of the CDR3: TGTGCCAGCAGGGTCGGGGTGCAGGGATCCTACGAGCAGTACTTC.

The genes are TRBV29-1 and TRBJ1-2; D is ambiguous. V lost 8 bases and J lost 3, with 13 bases in between. Germline V lookup: CDR1 SQVTM, CDR2 ANQGSEA. CDR3 size: 12 residues. The CDR3 DNA sequence: TGCAGCCTCCGCGAGGGAGACTATGGCTACACCTTC. It specifies CSLREGDYGYTF.

Of note for this clonotype: One end of the junction varies from germline; a read error may be responsible. The V gene is TRBV7-8, the J gene TRBJ2-7; the D gene is possibly TRBD2 (6 bases). Germline V gives CDR1 SGHVS, CDR2 FQNEAQ. CDR3 length: 14 amino acids. CDR3 coding DNA: TGTGCCGGCAGCCCGGGGACTGCTCTCCACGAGCAGTACTTC. Its translation: CAGSPGTALHEQYF. Looking up the rest from reference TRBV7-8 and TRBJ2-7 gives the full variable domain: GAGVSQSPRYKVAKRGQDVALRCDPISGHVSLFWYQQALGQGPEFLTYFQNEAQLDKSGLPSDRFFAERPEGSVSTLKIQRTQQEDSAVYLCAGSPGTALHEQYFGPGTRLTVT.

The sample holds a few counts of this clonotype. J is TRBJ1-1 and V is TRBV5-1; possible D gene TRBD1, 5 bases. The CDR3 covers 15 residues. Trimming shortened V by 7 bases and J by 1 base, and 17 bases separated the two germline ends. CDR1 is SGHRS and CDR2 is YFSETQ in the germline V gene. The CDR3 reads CASRGARVSNTEAFF. DNA of the CDR3: TGCGCCAGCCGCGGGGCTCGGGTTTCGAACACTGAAGCTTTCTTT. Combining the CDR3 with reference TRBV5-1 and TRBJ1-1 gives the whole variable domain KAGVTQTPRYLIKTRGQQVTLSCSPISGHRSVSWYQQTPGQGLQFLFEYFSETQRNKGNFPGRFSGRQFSNSRSEMNVSTLELGDSALYLCASRGARVSNTEAFFGQGTRLTVV.

To note about this clonotype: This may come from a read error, since a much larger clone is one base off. V gene TRBV12-3 or TRBV12-4 combines with J gene TRBJ2-1; 10 bases agree with TRBD2. This CDR3 contains 17 residues. With 10 bases clipped from V and 0 bases from J, the junction kept 12 bases outside the gene matches. CDR3 residues: CAIRTSGTLSSYNEQFF. CDR3 DNA sequence: TGTGCCATCCGGACTAGCGGTACCTTGAGCTCCTACAATGAGCAGTTCTTC.

This chain links TRBV7-2 with TRBJ1-1; no clear D. The V end was cut by 11 bases, the J end by 1 base, with 14 bases between. Germline V lookup: CDR1 SGHTA, CDR2 FQGNSA. The CDR3 runs to 13 residues. For the CDR3, the DNA is TGTGCCGGCGCCCAACCGAGGAACACTGAAGCTTTCTTT. Protein product: CAGAQPRNTEAFF.

This clonotype was observed a few times. This chain links TRBV7-8 with TRBJ1-5, with a weak D call TRBD1 (5 bases). This CDR3 has 17 residues. In germline, CDR1 is SGHVS, CDR2 FQNEAQ. Deletions cut 4 bases from V and 0 bases from J, with 16 bases between. CDR3 sequence: CASSSRRDLSSNQPQHF. Written as DNA, the CDR3 is TGTGCCAGCAGCTCCCGCCGGGACCTGAGTAGCAATCAGCCCCAGCATTTT.

The rearrangement links TRBV27 to TRBJ2-2; D uncertain. Germline-derived CDR1 and CDR2 are MNHEY and SMNVEV (reference sequence). V lost 3 bases and J 8 bases, leaving 7 bases between the germline ends. The length of the CDR3 is 12 residues. DNA for the CDR3: TGTGCCAGCAGTTTCTCGTTTGGGGAGCTGTTTTTT. It yields the protein CASSFSFGELFF.

With regard to this clonotype: This clone may be a read error of a much larger clone one base away. CDR3 sequence reads: CSADLDLGNEQFF. The CDR3 DNA follows: TGCAGCGCTGATTTGGACCTAGGGAATGAGCAGTTCTTC. V and J are TRBV29-1 and TRBJ2-1, with D unresolved. The CDR3 covers 13 residues. Germline-derived CDR1 and CDR2 are SQVTM and ANQGSEA. The germline V and J ends were trimmed by 7 bases and 7 bases, with 17 bases remaining between them.

This clonotype was detected only once. The rearrangement links TRBV7-2 to TRBJ2-7; 9 bases map to TRBD1. The V segment lost 6 bases and the J segment 0 bases; nucleotides outside the gene matches: 6. The CDR3 contains 15 residues. Looked up from germline, CDR1 is SGHTA and CDR2 is FQGNSA. Written as DNA, the CDR3 is TGTGCCAGCAGTGCGGACAGGGGCAGCTCCTACGAGCAGTACTTC. This codes for CASSADRGSSYEQYF.

J is TRBJ2-3 and V is TRBV18; 9 positions match TRBD2. The CDR3 is 15 amino acids. Germline V gene lookup returns CDR1 KGHSH and CDR2 LQKENI. Losses at the gene ends were 3 bases for V and 2 bases for J; bases not matched to a gene: 3. Here the CDR3 reads CASSPIAGDTDTQYF. The CDR3 DNA reads TGTGCCAGCTCACCGATAGCGGGGGACACAGATACGCAGTATTTT.

This sequence joins TRBV6-2 or TRBV6-3 and TRBJ2-5, with 9 nucleotides matching TRBD1. Germline V gene data show CDR1 as MNHEY and CDR2 as SVGEGT. The V segment lost 3 bases and the J segment 5 bases; nucleotides outside the gene matches: 10. The CDR3 extends over 16 amino acids. The CDR3 region is CASSYGNRGPWETQYF. CDR3 DNA: TGTGCCAGCAGTTATGGTAACAGGGGGCCATGGGAGACCCAGTACTTC.

V and J are TRBV20-1 and TRBJ1-6, with 7 bases fitting TRBD1. J gave up 7 bases and V 3 bases, and 9 bases lay outside the gene matches. The length of the CDR3 is 15 residues. Germline CDR1 is DFQATT and CDR2 is SNEGSKA (reference sequence). The CDR3 nucleotides read TGCAGTGCTAGGGGACCCACAGGGGCGAATTCACCCCTCCACTTT. Its translation is CSARGPTGANSPLHF.

This clonotype has a handful of counts. The chain employs TRBV7-9 and TRBJ2-3; D may match TRBD1 or TRBD2 (5 bases each). The V end lost 5 bases, the J end lost 2 bases, and 14 bases lay between the germline ends. Per the germline V gene, CDR1 is SEHNR and CDR2 is FQNEAQ (reference sequence). The CDR3 runs to 15 residues. CDR3 DNA sequence: TGTGCCAGCAGCGATCTGGGGGTTTCCACAGATACGCAGTATTTT. Its translation: CASSDLGVSTDTQYF.

This clonotype turned up a few times. The gene calls are TRBV7-6 and TRBJ1-1; 7 positions match TRBD1. CDR1 and CDR2 from the germline V gene are SGHVS and FNYEAQ. CDR3 length: 16 residues. The junction had 9 bases not matched to a gene; V was cut back by 4 bases and J by 1 base. The CDR3 spells CASSSPYRGRNTEAFF. In DNA, the CDR3 is TGTGCCAGCAGCTCCCCGTACAGGGGACGGAACACTGAAGCTTTCTTT.

This clonotype appeared a single time. This chain uses TRBV10-3 with TRBJ2-3, with TRBD2 identical over 14 bases. The CDR3 consists of 18 residues. The germline V gene encodes CDR1 ENHRY and CDR2 SYGVKD. J gave up 8 bases and V 0 bases, and 10 bases lay outside the gene matches. CDR3 DNA sequence: TGTGCCATCAGTGAGTCATTGGGACTAGCGGGGGCCCAGGGTACGCAGTATTTT. Translated, it gives CAISESLGLAGAQGTQYF.

This clonotype was found many times. The chain links TRBV6-6 to TRBJ2-7; D gene uncertain. Trimming pared 5 bases from V and 2 bases from J, leaving 13 bases between. Germline V lookup: CDR1 MNHNY, CDR2 SVGAGI (reference sequence). This CDR3 region has 14 residues. CDR3 nucleotides: TGTGCCAGCAGTAGGAGACTCACTCCCTACGAGCAGTACTTC. Translation gives CASSRRLTPYEQYF.